A single sample is the source of the 25 T cell receptor beta chains below, sequenced in a study of neurological immune-mediated disorders. A single record per CDR3 protein comes from TCRdb applying MiXCR to the 5' RACE reads. The sample carries some 66,000 distinct CDR3 sequences, nearly 3.5% recorded once. Sequenced material: PBMCs. The receptors were sampled from a man between 40 and 49 years old with multiple sclerosis.

This clonotype has a count of ten or more. The chain couples TRBV5-5 to TRBJ2-3, with D unclear. Trimming stripped 3 bases from V and 6 bases from J, with 14 bases between. The germline CDR1 and CDR2 sequences are SGHKS and YYEKEE (reference sequence). The CDR3 loop spans 14 amino acids. Here the CDR3 reads CASSSYLIPDTQYF. In DNA, the CDR3 is TGTGCCAGCAGCTCCTATCTGATCCCCGATACGCAGTATTTT. Variable domain in full (rest from reference TRBV5-5 and TRBJ2-3): DAGVTQSPTHLIKTRGQQVTLRCSPISGHKSVSWYQQVLGQGPQFIFQYYEKEERGRGNFPDRFSARQFPNYSSELNVNALLLGDSALYLCASSSYLIPDTQYFGPGTRLTVL.

This clonotype was recorded at least ten times. The V and J genes are TRBV6-5 and TRBJ1-1, with unresolved D. The germline V gene has CDR1 MNHEY and CDR2 SVGAGI. The V gene lost 0 bases and the J gene lost 1 base, with 3 bases spanning the gap. The CDR3 totals 13 residues. The DNA for the CDR3 is TGTGCCAGCAGTTACTCTCAGAACACTGAAGCTTTCTTT. Translation: CASSYSQNTEAFF.

In its sample, this clonotype was seen many times. The gene calls are TRBV5-1 and TRBJ1-2; 9 bases line up with TRBD1. The V and J ends lost 4 bases and 4 bases, in that order; junction bases with no gene match: 8. CDR1 and CDR2 (germline): SGHRS, YFSETQ. This CDR3 comprises 15 residues. The CDR3 DNA reads TGCGCCAGCAGCGCACGGACAGGGGAAGGCTATGGCTACACCTTC. This sequence encodes CASSARTGEGYGYTF.

This clonotype has a count of ten or more. The J gene is TRBJ1-1, the V gene TRBV12-3 or TRBV12-4; D is unclear. The CDR3 runs to 13 residues. Deletions cut 6 bases from V and 4 bases from J, with 12 bases between. CDR3 amino acids: CASSQDLGTEAFF. CDR3 bases: TGTGCCAGCAGCCAGGATTTAGGCACTGAAGCTTTCTTT.

This clonotype was found a few times. This chain uses TRBV6-1 with TRBJ1-1; D might be TRBD1 (5 bases). CDR1 and CDR2 (germline): MNHNS, SASEGT. The CDR3 spans 14 residues. Between the trimmed V and J ends, which lost 3 bases and 4 bases, there was a span of 12 bases. DNA of the CDR3: TGTGCCAGCAGTGATTTGGATACAGGCACTGAAGCTTTCTTT. Its protein is CASSDLDTGTEAFF.

This clonotype showed up many times. The J gene is TRBJ2-2, the V gene TRBV7-2; D is ambiguous. This CDR3 has 14 amino acids. The germline CDR1 and CDR2 sequences are SGHTA and FQGNSA. V lost 2 bases and J 1 base, leaving 5 bases between the germline ends. The CDR3 DNA follows: TGTGCCAGCAGCTTAATGCGGAACACCGGGGAGCTGTTTTTT. It specifies CASSLMRNTGELFF.

This clonotype was recorded many times. CDR3 protein: CASSVTRMNTEAFF. The DNA of the CDR3 is TGCGCCAGCAGCGTAACCCGGATGAACACTGAAGCTTTCTTT. The chain couples TRBV5-1 to TRBJ1-1; D is uncertain. Germline CDR1 reads SGHRS; CDR2 reads YFSETQ. This CDR3 region has 14 residues. Trimming left V 4 bases short and J 0 bases short, with 10 bases between. The full variable domain, completed using reference TRBV5-1 and TRBJ1-1, is KAGVTQTPRYLIKTRGQQVTLSCSPISGHRSVSWYQQTPGQGLQFLFEYFSETQRNKGNFPGRFSGRQFSNSRSEMNVSTLELGDSALYLCASSVTRMNTEAFFGQGTRLTVV.

This clonotype was detected many times. CDR3 region: CASSLSPDGANVLTF. Here the CDR3 DNA reads TGTGCCAGCAGCTTGAGCCCGGATGGGGCCAACGTCCTGACTTTC. The gene calls are TRBV5-6 and TRBJ2-6; D ambiguous. CDR1 and CDR2 (germline): SGHDT, YYEEEE. The CDR3 sequence is 15 residues long. The V gene lost 1 base and the J gene lost 3 bases, with 8 bases spanning the gap.

This clonotype has a count of ten or more. The chain recombines TRBV20-1 with TRBJ1-5; 7 bases align to TRBD1. Germline CDR1 and CDR2: DFQATT and SNEGSKA (reference sequence). Trimming cost V 6 bases and J 6 bases; bases outside gene matches: 8. CDR3 length equals 13 residues. The CDR3 spells CSALGQVGQPQHF. The CDR3 DNA reads TGCAGTGCACTTGGACAGGTCGGTCAGCCCCAGCATTTT.

The sample holds many counts of this clonotype. This rearrangement joins TRBV7-8 to TRBJ2-5; D unresolved. V lost 1 base, J lost 4 bases, and 10 bases lay in between. This CDR3 region has 14 residues. Per the germline V gene, CDR1 is SGHVS and CDR2 is FQNEAQ. This CDR3 is CASSLVGSLETQYF. Written as DNA, the CDR3 is TGTGCCAGCAGCTTAGTGGGCTCGCTAGAGACCCAGTACTTC.

This clonotype was recorded at least ten times. The chain uses TRBV20-1 and TRBJ2-7; 8 bases agree with TRBD1. V gave up 4 bases and J gave up 0 bases; unmatched junction bases: 8. Germline CDR1 and CDR2: DFQATT and SNEGSKA (reference sequence). The CDR3 sequence is 15 residues long. CDR3 bases: TGCAGTGCTATATCCGGGACAGGCAACTCCTACGAGCAGTACTTC. It is translated as CSAISGTGNSYEQYF.

This clonotype was found many times. J is TRBJ2-1 and V is TRBV29-1, with 9 bases lining up with TRBD1. V trimming: 6 bases; J trimming: 9 bases; junction bases outside the gene matches: 12. This CDR3 comprises 14 residues. Germline lookup yields CDR1 SQVTM and CDR2 ANQGSEA. CDR3 region: CSVRRQGGSSEQFF. For the CDR3, the DNA is TGCAGCGTGAGGAGACAGGGGGGGTCCAGTGAGCAGTTCTTC.

This sequence joins TRBV18 and TRBJ1-1; D perhaps matches TRBD1 (5 bases). Germline values: CDR1 KGHSH, CDR2 LQKENI. V was shortened by 1 base and J by 11 bases, with 14 bases between the two germline ends. The CDR3 has 13 amino acids. CDR3: CASSPQGEPPAFF. The CDR3 nucleotides are TGTGCCAGCTCACCACAAGGGGAACCGCCCGCTTTCTTT. The full variable domain, completed using reference TRBV18 and TRBJ1-1, is NAGVMQNPRHLVRRRGQEARLRCSPMKGHSHVYWYRQLPEEGLKFMVYLQKENIIDESGMPKERFSAEFPKEGPSILRIQQVVRGDSAAYFCASSPQGEPPAFFGQGTRLTVV.

This clonotype has at least ten counts. This chain uses TRBV20-1 with TRBJ2-5; the D is unclear. Trimming removed 0 bases from V and 5 bases from J, with 10 bases in between. CDR1 DFQATT and CDR2 SNEGSKA come from the germline V gene (reference sequence). The CDR3 length is 13 residues. CDR3 region: CSARDPRPETQYF. In nucleotides, the CDR3 is TGCAGTGCTAGAGATCCTCGCCCGGAGACCCAGTACTTC.

This clonotype showed up many times. The genes are TRBV20-1 and TRBJ1-1; D gene unclear. The CDR3 spans 15 residues. V lost 3 bases and J 3 bases, leaving 17 bases between the germline ends. Per germline, CDR1 DFQATT and CDR2 SNEGSKA (reference sequence). The CDR3 region is CSASVHRASDTEAFF. The CDR3 DNA sequence: TGCAGTGCTAGTGTACACCGGGCGTCTGACACTGAAGCTTTCTTT.

This clonotype was seen repeatedly, ten times or more. For the CDR3, the DNA is TGTGCCACCAGTGATTCCAGGGGGAACCCCTACGAGCAGTACTTC. This codes for CATSDSRGNPYEQYF. The chain combines TRBV24-1 with TRBJ2-7, with 7 nucleotides matching TRBD1. V lost 2 bases, J lost 2 bases, and 5 bases stayed unmatched. Germline V gives CDR1 KGHDR, CDR2 SFDVKD. The CDR3 totals 15 residues.

This chain links TRBV11-2 with TRBJ1-1, with 8 bases matching TRBD1. CDR1 and CDR2 from the germline V gene are SGHAT and FQNNGV. Trimming at V came to 5 bases and at J to 1 base, leaving 6 bases not matched to a gene. This CDR3 spans 15 amino acids. The CDR3 bases are TGTGCCAGCAGCCCCTTACAGGGGGGGAACACTGAAGCTTTCTTT. It codes for CASSPLQGGNTEAFF. The variable domain in full, with the rest retrieved from reference TRBV11-2 and TRBJ1-1, is EAGVAQSPRYKIIEKRQSVAFWCNPISGHATLYWYQQILGQGPKLLIQFQNNGVVDDSQLPKDRFSAERLKGVDSTLKIQPAKLEDSAVYLCASSPLQGGNTEAFFGQGTRLTVV.

This clonotype was detected many times. J is TRBJ2-7 and V is TRBV29-1; 10 bases align to TRBD1. V was clipped by 4 bases and J by 3 bases; unmatched bases: 9. CDR3 size: 15 residues. CDR1 and CDR2 from the germline V gene are SQVTM and ANQGSEA. The CDR3 bases are TGCAGCGTTGGGGACAGGGGCTCGGGCTACTACGAGCAGTACTTC. This gives the protein CSVGDRGSGYYEQYF.

Note on this clonotype: A much larger clone sits a single nucleotide away, making a read error possible. The chain combines TRBV20-1 with TRBJ1-5; D gene ambiguous. Looked up from germline, CDR1 is DFQATT and CDR2 is SNEGSKA (reference sequence). The length of the CDR3 is 16 residues. CDR3 residues: CSARDPTDYSNQHQHF. In DNA, the CDR3 is TGCAGTGCTAGGGACCCTACAGATTATAGCAATCAGCACCAGCATTTT.

In its sample, this clonotype was seen many times. V is TRBV11-2 and J is TRBJ2-7, with unresolved D. CDR3 length equals 14 residues. Between the trimmed V and J ends, which lost 2 bases and 0 bases, there was a span of 8 bases. Looked up from germline, CDR1 is SGHAT and CDR2 is FQNNGV. The CDR3, as DNA: TGTGCCAGCAGCTTAACTGTAAGCTCCTACGAGCAGTACTTC. It is translated as CASSLTVSSYEQYF.

This clonotype was recorded many times. DNA of the CDR3: TGTGCCAGCAGCTCACGACCACAGGCCTCCTACGAGCAGTACTTC. Protein product: CASSSRPQASYEQYF. V and J are TRBV7-8 and TRBJ2-7; D may be TRBD1 (5 bases). V dropped 4 bases and J dropped 0 bases, with 13 bases sitting between them. CDR3 length equals 15 residues. Germline V gene sequence: CDR1 SGHVS, CDR2 FQNEAQ. The full variable domain, with the rest looked up from reference TRBV7-8 and TRBJ2-7, is GAGVSQSPRYKVAKRGQDVALRCDPISGHVSLFWYQQALGQGPEFLTYFQNEAQLDKSGLPSDRFFAERPEGSVSTLKIQRTQQEDSAVYLCASSSRPQASYEQYFGPGTRLTVT.

For this clonotype: A much larger clone sits a single nucleotide away, making a read error possible. As the CDR3 is not closed by the conserved phenylalanine or tryptophan, this likely results from a read error. The chain combines TRBV12-3 or TRBV12-4 with TRBJ2-7; D unclear. Trimming left V 4 bases short and J 2 bases short, with 12 bases between. This CDR3 contains 14 residues. The CDR3, as DNA: TGTGCCAGCAGTTCCCCCACCGACCCCTACGAGCAGTACTGC. Translation: CASSSPTDPYEQYC.

Many counts were recorded for this clonotype. The chain links TRBV19 to TRBJ2-1; no clear D gene. The germline V gene has CDR1 LNHDA and CDR2 SQIVND (reference sequence). Trimming shortened V by 2 bases and J by 4 bases, and 6 bases separated the two germline ends. This CDR3 contains 13 residues. CDR3 coding DNA: TGTGCCAGTAGTATATTTGGATACAATGAGCAGTTCTTC. This encodes CASSIFGYNEQFF.

This clonotype was detected a few times. V is TRBV14 and J is TRBJ2-6; possibly TRBD1 for D (6 bases). V lost 3 bases to trimming and J lost 2 bases, with 11 bases between them. In germline, CDR1 is SGHDN, CDR2 FVKESK. The CDR3 spans 16 residues. The CDR3 spells CASSQLQGTGANVLTF. The CDR3 DNA follows: TGTGCCAGCAGCCAGCTCCAGGGGACTGGGGCCAACGTCCTGACTTTC.

This clonotype appeared many times. This rearrangement joins TRBV12-3 or TRBV12-4 to TRBJ1-1; D remains unclear. CDR3 length: 12 residues. V was pared by 6 bases and J by 3 bases, with 8 bases between. DNA for the CDR3: TGTGCCAGCAGAGAGAGTTACACTGAAGCTTTCTTT. Translating it yields CASRESYTEAFF.